This TCR beta chain came from a study of cytomegalovirus exposure and HLA in healthy donors (dated by TCRdb to the late 2010s). With regard to the full study: According to a later analysis, one platform produced both the approximately 110 validation repertoires and the 666 repertoires of the first cohort. The study aimed to test whether signatures of past pathogen exposure could be identified by cataloging public T cell receptors. In addition to the first cohort of around 670 subjects, a separate validation cohort of 100 to 150 different subjects was used. The study combined high-throughput TCR immunosequencing, statistical association of individual TCRs with disease status, and machine learning to predict cytomegalovirus infection status.

The germline V gene supplies CDR1 ENHRY and CDR2 SYGVKD. There are 13 amino acids in the CDR3, from cysteine to phenylalanine inclusive. The CDR3 DNA has 39 bases and is translated from base 1. Trimming takes 6 bases off V and 8 bases off J; junction bases not matched to a gene: 8. Donors formed part of the validation cohort, which comprised 120 subjects and was distinct from the first cohort of over 500 subjects. About this clone itself: Its target antigen remains unknown. It has no much larger one-base neighbor in the sample; base qualities were not kept.

Receptors were amplified or captured by the immunoSEQ multiplex PCR assay. On the study's bioinformatics: A statistical classification framework was developed to diagnose cytomegalovirus status using the catalog of TCR beta chain sequences. The immuneACCESS repertoire file appears here via TCRdb, limited to in-frame rearrangements. These files lack a portion of the clones; in checked studies, under half of the deficit traces to unresolved V genes, and the cause of the others is not known. V and J calls and clone size are as listed in that table; D and trimming were resolved from the DNA. Counted in this sample were about 140,000 clones; roughly nine tenths of them appeared once. About 2.7% of the sample is held by the ten biggest clonotypes. What the study reported, not specific to this receptor: In vitro tests confirmed that three of the cytomegalovirus-associated TCR beta chains recognize cytomegalovirus antigens. The classifier was reported to diagnose cytomegalovirus status with high specificity and sensitivity in both the original cohort and the validation cohort. Subsequent analysis determined that TCRs grouped into clusters in the first cohort also showed a tendency toward co-occurrence across the 120 or so validation repertoires, and about 94% of cluster scores exceeded 0. While some public TCRs were present in many individuals, most TCR sequences turned up only very rarely across donors. The study listed 150 to 200 TCR beta chains as associated with cytomegalovirus. All 120 or so repertoires were used to score co-occurrence in the validation cohort in a later analysis, because that analysis had no HLA typing for the cohort. According to the authors, the approach could potentially be generalized to other disease states and immunological phenotypes.

Input material: PBMCs. The rearrangement joined TRBV10-3 to TRBJ1-2; 8 bases in between match TRBD1. The sequence came from a man aged 18 to 30 in good health and CMV-seronegative. In nucleotides, the sequence is TGTGCCATCAGCCGACAGGGGATGCGGGGCTACACCTTC. Translated, it gives CAISRQGMRGYTF.